Shown below are 24 T cell receptor beta chains from a single sample sequenced in a study of cytotoxic CD8 clonotypes in ibrutinib-treated CLL. Sequenced by immunoSEQ multiplex PCR; TCRdb stores in-frame clones only, minus some. The sample carries some 16,000 clones, around 67% recorded once. Source: PBMCs, taken before ibrutinib treatment. The receptors were sampled from a human donor with chronic lymphocytic leukemia.

The chain has TRBV4-1 and TRBJ2-3; a possible D gene is TRBD2 (6 bases). CDR1 and CDR2 (germline): MGHRA, YSYEKL. Trimming removed 5 bases at V and 0 bases at J, with 6 bases between. The CDR3 is made up of 13 amino acids. CDR3 loop: CASSGGSTDTQYF. The CDR3 bases are TGCGCCAGCAGCGGGGGGAGCACAGATACGCAGTATTTT.

This chain links TRBV28 with TRBJ2-1; TRBD2 aligns across 8 bases. Germline loops: CDR1 MDHEN, CDR2 SYDVKM. The CDR3 contains 19 residues. V dropped 6 bases and J dropped 0; count of bases not matched to a gene: 16. The CDR3 region is CASSLLIFTSGVSYNEQFF. The CDR3 nucleotides are TGTGCCAGCAGCCTACTCATCTTTACTAGCGGAGTCTCCTACAATGAGCAGTTCTTC.

The chain joins TRBV19 to TRBJ2-3; tentative D call: TRBD1 (6 bases). Trimming pared 6 bases from V and 0 bases from J, leaving 16 bases between. The CDR3 runs 16 residues. The germline V gene encodes CDR1 LNHDA and CDR2 SQIVND (reference sequence). The CDR3 is CASSSTGTFSTDTQYF. The CDR3, as DNA: TGTGCCAGTAGCTCCACCGGGACATTTAGCACAGATACGCAGTATTTT.

The chain couples TRBV27 to TRBJ2-7, with D perhaps matching TRBD1 (6 bases). V was shortened by 7 bases and J by 4 bases, with 23 bases between the two germline ends. This CDR3 spans 16 amino acids. Germline CDR1 reads MNHEY; CDR2 reads SMNVEV (reference sequence). Here the CDR3 reads CASKTTPGHFPYEQYF. CDR3 coding DNA: TGTGCCAGCAAGACGACTCCGGGACACTTCCCTTACGAGCAGTACTTC.

This chain connects TRBV30 to TRBJ1-1, with D unresolved. This CDR3 spans 14 amino acids. The V gene lost 0 bases and the J gene lost 6 bases, with 14 bases spanning the gap. Germline CDR1 is GTSNPN and CDR2 is SVGIG (reference sequence). CDR3 in amino acids: CAWSVGLGKPEAFF. In DNA, the CDR3 is TGTGCCTGGAGTGTAGGGCTCGGAAAGCCTGAAGCTTTCTTT.

This chain links TRBV2 with TRBJ1-2; 10 nucleotides line up with TRBD1. The CDR3 is 16 residues long. The trim removed 5 bases at V and 4 bases at J, leaving 10 bases unmatched. The germline V gene has CDR1 SNHLY and CDR2 FYNNEI. In DNA, the CDR3 is TGTGCCAGCAGTCCTTTCAAAGGGACAGGGGCCTATGGCTACACCTTC. Translation: CASSPFKGTGAYGYTF.

The gene calls are TRBV7-6 and TRBJ2-5; D is perhaps TRBD2 (5 bases). The germline V gene has CDR1 SGHVS and CDR2 FNYEAQ. Deletions cut 2 bases from V and 5 bases from J, with 15 bases between. The CDR3 is 15 residues long. In DNA, the CDR3 is TGTGCCAGCAGCTTAATGGAGGTTTACGGGGAGACCCAGTACTTC. This encodes CASSLMEVYGETQYF.

The chain is built from TRBV28 and TRBJ1-2; TRBD1 aligns across 9 bases. V shed 2 bases and J 5 bases; nucleotides not matched to a gene: 9. There are 16 residues in the CDR3. Germline assignment: CDR1 MDHEN and CDR2 SYDVKM. CDR3 sequence: CASSLAGQGSRYGYTF. CDR3 sequence (DNA): TGTGCCAGCAGTTTAGCGGGACAGGGAAGTAGGTATGGCTACACCTTC.

The J gene is TRBJ2-1, the V gene TRBV7-2; D may be TRBD1 (6 bases). The CDR3 has 15 amino acids. Trimming removed 5 bases at V and 0 bases at J, with 11 bases between. Germline V lookup: CDR1 SGHTA, CDR2 FQGNSA. DNA of the CDR3: TGTGCCAGCAGCCTTACAGGGAGCTCCTACAATGAGCAGTTCTTC. Encoded protein: CASSLTGSSYNEQFF.

V is TRBV21-1 and J is TRBJ1-2. TRBV21-1 is shown as a pseudogene. The CDR3 has 14 amino acids. CDR3 sequence (DNA): TGTGCCAGCAGCAAAGGAGGGGCACTGCGAGGCTACACCTTC. Residues: CASSKGGALRGYTF.

J is TRBJ2-3 and V is TRBV5-1; no reliable D call. Germline values: CDR1 SGHRS, CDR2 YFSETQ. V dropped 0 bases and J dropped 4 bases, with 15 bases sitting between them. The CDR3 is 16 amino acids. The CDR3 sequence: CASSLASGSVADTQYF. The CDR3, as DNA: TGCGCCAGCAGCTTGGCCTCGGGCTCCGTGGCAGATACGCAGTATTTT.

This clone occurred a few times. V usage is TRBV4-1 and J usage is TRBJ1-2, with D hard to call. This CDR3 contains 14 residues. V lost 0 bases and J lost 8, with 13 bases in between. Germline CDR1 is MGHRA and CDR2 is YSYEKL. CDR3 region: CASSQEGRLEGYTF. Here the CDR3 DNA reads TGCGCCAGCAGCCAAGAAGGGAGGTTAGAAGGCTACACCTTC.

This chain joins TRBV7-9 and TRBJ2-2; TRBD1 might be the D (6 bases). This CDR3 contains 16 residues. V gave up 1 base and J gave up 0 bases, with 9 bases separating them. Germline lookup yields CDR1 SEHNR and CDR2 FQNEAQ (reference sequence). Here the CDR3 DNA reads TGTGCCAGCAGCTTAGGTCCAGGGGCGAACACCGGGGAGCTGTTTTTT. Its translation: CASSLGPGANTGELFF. The full variable domain, its missing parts supplied by reference TRBV7-9 and TRBJ2-2, is DTGVSQNPRHKITKRGQNVTFRCDPISEHNRLYWYRQTLGQGPEFLTYFQNEAQLEKSRLLSDRFSAERPKGSFSTLEIQRTEQGDSAMYLCASSLGPGANTGELFFGEGSRLTVL.

The V gene is TRBV5-4, the J gene TRBJ2-7; 10 bases line up with TRBD2. This CDR3 region has 15 residues. Germline V gene lookup returns CDR1 SGHNT and CDR2 YYREEE (reference sequence). Trimming at V came to 5 bases and at J to 2 bases, leaving 7 bases not matched to a gene. CDR3: CASRRSGGLTYEQYF. The CDR3 DNA sequence: TGTGCCAGCAGACGTAGCGGGGGGTTAACCTACGAGCAGTACTTC.

V usage is TRBV5-6 and J usage is TRBJ2-7; a weak D match, TRBD2 (5 bases). Germline CDR1 SGHDT, CDR2 YYEEEE. This CDR3 spans 13 amino acids. Trimming took off 3 bases at V and 3 bases at J, with 10 bases between the two ends. CDR3 nucleotide sequence: TGTGCCAGCAGCTCCGGGGTGCTCTACGAGCAGTACTTC. Amino acids: CASSSGVLYEQYF.

The gene calls are TRBV6-5 and TRBJ2-1, with 9 bases aligning to TRBD2. V gave up 0 bases and J gave up 9 bases; unmatched junction bases: 6. Looked up from germline, CDR1 is MNHEY and CDR2 is SVGAGI. The CDR3 totals 15 residues. CDR3 amino acids: CASSYSSSGGFEQFF. The CDR3 DNA reads TGTGCCAGCAGTTACTCGTCAAGCGGGGGGTTTGAGCAGTTCTTC.

The J gene is TRBJ1-5, the V gene TRBV2; D not resolved. V dropped 4 bases and J dropped 4 bases, with 14 bases sitting between them. Germline V gene sequence: CDR1 SNHLY, CDR2 FYNNEI. This CDR3 is built from 15 residues. CDR3 in DNA: TGTGCCAGCAGTGGTCCCCAGTCGCCTAATCAGCCCCAGCATTTT. Protein sequence: CASSGPQSPNQPQHF.

The J gene is TRBJ2-2, the V gene TRBV7-3, with D uncertain. The CDR3 extends over 19 amino acids. V was pared by 1 base and J by 5 bases, with 23 bases between. CDR1 is SGHTA, CDR2 FQGTGA, per germline. CDR3 DNA: TGTGCCAGCAGCTTAATGGGCCCGCGCCCTCTTAGTGGGACCGGGGAGCTGTTTTTT. Protein sequence: CASSLMGPRPLSGTGELFF.

The V and J genes are TRBV14 and TRBJ1-1; maybe TRBD1 (6 bases). CDR3 length: 15 residues. Germline-derived CDR1 and CDR2 are SGHDN and FVKESK. Trimming took 4 bases from V and 8 from J, leaving 20 bases between them. In nucleotides, the CDR3 is TGTGCCAGCAGCCGGTTAGGGCTGGGCGGGACAGAAGCTTTCTTT. This gives the protein CASSRLGLGGTEAFF.

The gene calls are TRBV2 and TRBJ2-7, with D possibly being TRBD1 (5 bases). The CDR3 loop spans 11 amino acids. Germline V CDR1 and CDR2: SNHLY, FYNNEI. V was cut by 4 bases and J by 7 bases, with 8 bases left in between. The chain's CDR3 is CASSVRGEQYF. The CDR3 region has the DNA TGTGCCAGCAGTGTAAGGGGTGAGCAGTACTTC.

The chain employs TRBV7-3 and TRBJ2-2; TRBD2 might be the D (5 bases). Deletions cut 1 base from V and 2 bases from J, with 11 bases between. CDR1 SGHTA and CDR2 FQGTGA come from the germline V gene. The CDR3 sequence is 16 residues long. In DNA form, the CDR3 reads TGTGCCAGCAGCTTAATGTCGGGAATTAACACCGGGGAGCTGTTTTTT. Amino acids: CASSLMSGINTGELFF.

This clone was seen once. In DNA, the CDR3 is TGCGCCAGCAGCCTCGGGACAGGGGTCGGAGAGCAGTACTTC. Translation gives CASSLGTGVGEQYF. The V call is TRBV5-1, the J call TRBJ2-7, with TRBD1 matching over 10 bases. The trim removed 4 bases at V and 7 bases at J, leaving 8 bases unmatched. The CDR3 length is 14 residues. Germline loops: CDR1 SGHRS, CDR2 YFSETQ.

This clone was recorded only once. J is TRBJ1-2 and V is TRBV5-1; D is uncertain. Germline V CDR1 and CDR2: SGHRS, YFSETQ. The CDR3 runs 14 residues. Trimming removed 5 bases at V and 7 bases at J, with 18 bases between. The CDR3 sequence: CASRRAGPLGGYTF. The CDR3 nucleotides are TGCGCCAGCAGGAGGGCAGGACCTTTAGGTGGCTACACCTTC.

This chain connects TRBV18 to TRBJ2-6; a weak D match, TRBD1 (5 bases). Looked up from germline, CDR1 is KGHSH and CDR2 is LQKENI. The CDR3 is 15 amino acids. V was shortened by 2 bases and J by 0 bases, with 5 bases between the two germline ends. The CDR3 DNA reads TGTGCCAGCTCACCAGACAGCTCTGGGGCCAACGTCCTGACTTTC. It codes for CASSPDSSGANVLTF.